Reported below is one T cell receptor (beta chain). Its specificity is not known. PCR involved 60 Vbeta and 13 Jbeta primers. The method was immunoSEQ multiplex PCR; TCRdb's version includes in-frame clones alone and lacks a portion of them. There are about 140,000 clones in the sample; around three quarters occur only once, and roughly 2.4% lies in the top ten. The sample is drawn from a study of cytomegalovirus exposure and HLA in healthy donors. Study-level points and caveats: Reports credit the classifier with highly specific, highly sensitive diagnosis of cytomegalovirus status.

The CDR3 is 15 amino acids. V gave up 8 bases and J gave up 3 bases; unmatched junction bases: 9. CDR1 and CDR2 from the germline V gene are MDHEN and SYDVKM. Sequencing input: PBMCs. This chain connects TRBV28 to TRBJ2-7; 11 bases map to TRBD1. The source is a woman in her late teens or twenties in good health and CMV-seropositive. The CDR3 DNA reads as TGTGCCAGCTCCCTTTGGGGGACAGGGGGCTACGAGCAGTACTTC. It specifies CASSLWGTGGYEQYF.